This TCR beta chain was profiled in a study of tumor-infiltrating lymphocytes in localized non-small cell lung cancer. The count of this clone is one. The germline V and J ends were trimmed by 4 bases and 4 bases, with 13 bases remaining between them. The CDR3 length is 14 residues. The germline gives CDR1 SGHTA, CDR2 FQGTGA. Profiled with immunoSEQ multiplex PCR; TCRdb holds only in-frame clones, not every one. The table lists about 10,000 clones, about 60% of them singletons. This receptor was taken from a human donor with non-small cell lung cancer. The J gene is TRBJ1-1, the V gene TRBV7-3; possible D gene TRBD1, 5 bases. The sequencing input was uninvolved lung tissue not adjacent to the tumor. Here the CDR3 DNA reads TGTGCCAGCAGCTCGGGGCGTAGGGGCACTGAAGCTTTCTTT. Translating it yields CASSSGRRGTEAFF.